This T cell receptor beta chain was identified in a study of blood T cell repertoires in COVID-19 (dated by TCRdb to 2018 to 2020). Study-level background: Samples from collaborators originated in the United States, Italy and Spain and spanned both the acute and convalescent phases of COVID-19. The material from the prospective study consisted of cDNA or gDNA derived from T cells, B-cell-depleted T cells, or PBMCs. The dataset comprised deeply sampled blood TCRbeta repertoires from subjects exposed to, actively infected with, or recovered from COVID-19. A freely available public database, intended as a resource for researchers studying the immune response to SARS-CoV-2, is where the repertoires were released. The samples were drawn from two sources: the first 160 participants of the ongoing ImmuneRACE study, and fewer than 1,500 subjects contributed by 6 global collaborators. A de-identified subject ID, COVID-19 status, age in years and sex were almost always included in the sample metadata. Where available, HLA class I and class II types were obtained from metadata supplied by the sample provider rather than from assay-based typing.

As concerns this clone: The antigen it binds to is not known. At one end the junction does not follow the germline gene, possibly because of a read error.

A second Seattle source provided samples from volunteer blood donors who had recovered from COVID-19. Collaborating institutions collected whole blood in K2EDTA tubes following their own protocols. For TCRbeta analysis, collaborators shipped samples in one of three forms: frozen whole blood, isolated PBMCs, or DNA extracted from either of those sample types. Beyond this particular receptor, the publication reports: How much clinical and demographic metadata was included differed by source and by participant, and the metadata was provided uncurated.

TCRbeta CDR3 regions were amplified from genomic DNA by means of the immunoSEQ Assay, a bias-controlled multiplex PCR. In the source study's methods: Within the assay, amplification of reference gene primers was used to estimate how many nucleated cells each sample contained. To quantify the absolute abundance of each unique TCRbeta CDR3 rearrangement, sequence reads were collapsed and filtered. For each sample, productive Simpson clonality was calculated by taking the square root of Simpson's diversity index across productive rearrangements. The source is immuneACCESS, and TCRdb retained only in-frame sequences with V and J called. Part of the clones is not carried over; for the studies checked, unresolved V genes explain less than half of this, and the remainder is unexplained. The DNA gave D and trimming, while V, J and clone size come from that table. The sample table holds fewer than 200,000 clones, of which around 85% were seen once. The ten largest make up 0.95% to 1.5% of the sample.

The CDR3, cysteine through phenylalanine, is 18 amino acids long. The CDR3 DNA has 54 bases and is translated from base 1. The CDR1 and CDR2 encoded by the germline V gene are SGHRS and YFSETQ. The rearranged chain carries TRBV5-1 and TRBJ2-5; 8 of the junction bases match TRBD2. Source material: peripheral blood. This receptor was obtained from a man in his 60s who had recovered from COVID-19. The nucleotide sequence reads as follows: TGCGCCAGCAGTTTGGCGGGCCCTGGAGCGGGGGTAAAAGAGACCCAGTACTTC. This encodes CASSLAGPGAGVKETQYF. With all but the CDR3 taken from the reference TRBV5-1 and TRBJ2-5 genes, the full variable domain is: KAGVTQTPRYLIKTRGQQVTLSCSPISGHRSVSWYQQTPGQGLQFLFEYFSETQRNKGNFPGRFSGRQFSNSRSEMNVSTLELGDSALYLCASSLAGPGAGVKETQYFGPGTRLLVL.